One sample yielded the 9 T cell receptor beta chains listed below, sequenced in a study of vaccination effects on CD4 cells after COVID-19. The method was immunoSEQ multiplex PCR; TCRdb's version includes in-frame clones alone and lacks a portion of them. The sample contains some 61,000 clones, under 80% of which appear only once. Expansion with viral peptide pools was applied to antigen-specific CD4+ T cells by the ViraFEST assay prior to sequencing. The culture ran for roughly 10 days before CD4+ T cells were isolated. BNT162b2 vaccine or mRNA-1273 vaccine was given to participants in two doses. Antigens of these TCRs are unknown. The sample consisted of CD4+ T cells from PBMCs cultured with HCoV-OC43 spike peptides, taken after COVID-19 vaccination. Documented subset: HCoV-OC43 spike overlapping peptide pool stimulation. These receptors originate from a human donor who received a COVID-19 vaccine.

This chain connects TRBV5-1 to TRBJ2-2; 11 bases agree with TRBD2. CDR3 length: 16 residues. CDR1 SGHRS and CDR2 YFSETQ come from the germline V gene. V lost 4 bases and J lost 8; bases outside the gene matches: 10. In nucleotides, the CDR3 is TGCGCCAGCAGCCCCCTTAGCGGGGGGGCCGCTGGGGAGCTGTTTTTT. As protein: CASSPLSGGAAGELFF.

The V gene is TRBV7-2, the J gene TRBJ1-5; 10 bases are shared with TRBD1. The CDR3 length is 18 residues. The V segment lost 3 bases and the J segment 0 bases; nucleotides outside the gene matches: 8. Germline-derived CDR1 and CDR2 are SGHTA and FQGNSA. CDR3 sequence: CASSFEPGQGYSNQPQHF. CDR3 coding DNA: TGTGCCAGCAGCTTCGAACCGGGACAGGGGTATAGCAATCAGCCCCAGCATTTT.

The V call is TRBV4-1, the J call TRBJ2-3, with TRBD2 matching 13 bases. The CDR3 loop spans 19 amino acids. Germline values: CDR1 MGHRA, CDR2 YSYEKL. Trimming at V came to 0 bases and at J to 5 bases, leaving 11 bases not matched to a gene. CDR3 in amino acids: CASSQDGLAGAAGEDTQYF. CDR3 nucleotides: TGCGCCAGCAGCCAAGATGGACTAGCGGGGGCCGCCGGGGAAGATACGCAGTATTTT.

The chain combines TRBV7-3 with TRBJ1-5; D call uncertain. The CDR3 contains 13 residues. Trimming pared 5 bases from V and 9 bases from J, leaving 14 bases between. Germline V lookup: CDR1 SGHTA, CDR2 FQGTGA. CDR3 loop: CASSPDAEGPQHF. CDR3 DNA: TGTGCCAGCAGCCCTGACGCCGAAGGGCCCCAGCATTTT.

A note on this clone: Other DNA sequences in this sample translate to the same CDR3. This chain joins TRBV7-3 and TRBJ1-1, with TRBD1 matching 9 bases. The J segment lost 5 bases and the V segment lost 3 bases, leaving 1 base of the junction unmatched. Germline V CDR1 and CDR2: SGHTA, FQGTGA. This CDR3 spans 13 amino acids. CDR3 residues: CASSLTGGTEAFF. The CDR3 DNA is TGTGCCAGCAGCTTGACAGGGGGTACTGAAGCTTTCTTT.

The chain is built from TRBV2 and TRBJ1-1; D uncertain. The CDR3 consists of 13 residues. Looked up from germline, CDR1 is SNHLY and CDR2 is FYNNEI. The V end lost 7 bases, the J end lost 0 bases, and 9 bases lay between the germline ends. CDR3 protein: CASKVGLNTEAFF. CDR3 DNA: TGTGCCAGCAAGGTGGGCCTGAACACTGAAGCTTTCTTT. Based on the CDR3 plus reference TRBV2 and TRBJ1-1, the full variable domain is EPEVTQTPSHQVTQMGQEVILRCVPISNHLYFYWYRQILGQKVEFLVSFYNNEISEKSEIFDDQFSVERPDGSNFTLKIRSTKLEDSAMYFCASKVGLNTEAFFGQGTRLTVV.

The V gene is TRBV21-1, the J gene TRBJ2-7; the DNA was not compared with TRBD2, the D call given in the table. TRBV21-1 is reported as a pseudogene. CDR3 length: 16 residues. The CDR3 sequence is CASRSRDLRGSYEQYV. The CDR3 DNA reads TGTGCCAGCAGGTCGAGGGACTTGAGGGGCTCCTACGAGCAGTACGTC.

The chain uses TRBV5-5 and TRBJ2-2; 13 bases line up with TRBD2. Germline V gene sequence: CDR1 SGHKS, CDR2 YYEKEE (reference sequence). With 2 bases clipped from V and 2 bases from J, the junction kept 3 bases outside the gene matches. This CDR3 is 17 amino acids long. CDR3 in DNA: TGTGCCAGCAGCTTACTAGCGGGGGGGTTAAACACCGGGGAGCTGTTTTTT. It yields the protein CASSLLAGGLNTGELFF.

V gene TRBV6-2 or TRBV6-3 combines with J gene TRBJ1-5; maybe TRBD1 (5 bases). The CDR3 consists of 11 residues. With 5 bases removed from V and 6 bases from J, the gap between germline ends came to 5 bases. Germline loops: CDR1 MNHEY, CDR2 SVGEGT. This CDR3 is CASSRGQPQHF. In DNA, the CDR3 is TGTGCCAGCAGTAGGGGTCAGCCCCAGCATTTT.